A selection of T cell receptor beta chains follows, all from one sample in a study of cytomegalovirus exposure and HLA in healthy donors. Sequenced by immunoSEQ multiplex PCR; TCRdb stores in-frame clones only, minus some. The repertoire has some 150,000 clones, just under 90% of them found once; the top ten carry roughly 5.2%. Sample: PBMCs. The receptors here all came from a woman aged 25 to 39 in good health and CMV-seronegative. CDR3s include the opening cysteine and the closing phenylalanine or tryptophan. The order of the fields is V gene, D gene, J gene, CDR3 protein. D genes are given only for firm matches.

TRBV2	TRBD2	TRBJ2-1	CASSDWGLGGGEQFF
TRBV19	NA	TRBJ2-7	CASSIGTRGIYYEQYF
TRBV6-5	NA	TRBJ2-5	CASSYLGAGEQYF
TRBV19	TRBD1	TRBJ1-1	CASSPTGGDGAFF
TRBV7-2	TRBD2	TRBJ2-1	CATHLAGGRNEQFF
TRBV7-8	NA	TRBJ1-5	CASSLAYSNQPQHF
TRBV5-8	TRBD1	TRBJ2-2	CASSPGGSTGELFF
TRBV9	NA	TRBJ1-2	CASSVEARTNYGYTF
TRBV19	NA	TRBJ1-5	CASSMRPRSNQPQHF
TRBV4-1	NA	TRBJ1-1	CASSQGDIRGDTEAFF
TRBV19	NA	TRBJ2-5	CASSMTPRGETQYF
TRBV29-1	TRBD2	TRBJ2-3	CSAGGGGTDTQYF
TRBV5-4	NA	TRBJ2-3	CAESEGGGRTDTQYF
TRBV7-9	TRBD1	TRBJ1-1	CASSHPGGRNTEAFF
TRBV28	TRBD2	TRBJ2-1	CASSRRVAGDTSSYNEQFF
TRBV27	NA	TRBJ2-1	CASSLGGRAPTNEQFF
TRBV9	NA	TRBJ1-2	CASSVISGYGYTF
TRBV6-6	NA	TRBJ1-1	CASSYGGMNTEAFF
TRBV7-9	NA	TRBJ1-3	CASSLSRLISGNTIYF
TRBV11-2	TRBD1	TRBJ1-6	CASSVSTGKEFTLHF
TRBV5-6	NA	TRBJ1-6	CASSLLPDNSPLHF